The 9 T cell receptor beta chains given below trace back to one sample, sequenced in a study of T cell responses to AZD1222 COVID-19 vaccine. Sequenced by immunoSEQ multiplex PCR; TCRdb stores in-frame clones only, minus some. The sample holds approximately 190,000 clones, 80% to 95% seen once. This specimen was peripheral blood, taken 28 days after the second AZD1222 dose. The receptors here all came from an adult who received the AZD1222 COVID-19 vaccine.

The chain has TRBV30 and TRBJ2-2; no clear D. Germline assignment: CDR1 GTSNPN and CDR2 SVGIG (reference sequence). This CDR3 has 13 residues. The V gene lost 0 bases and the J gene lost 7 bases, with 9 bases spanning the gap. This chain's CDR3 is CAWSVVGGGELFF. The CDR3 DNA follows: TGTGCCTGGAGTGTAGTGGGCGGCGGGGAGCTGTTTTTT. The full variable domain, rest sourced from reference TRBV30 and TRBJ2-2, is SQTIHQWPATLVQPVGSPLSLECTVEGTSNPNLYWYRQAAGRGLQLLFYSVGIGQISSEVPQNLSASRPQDRQFILSSKKLLLSDSGFYLCAWSVVGGGELFFGEGSRLTVL.

The rearrangement links TRBV9 to TRBJ2-6; unclear D gene. The length of the CDR3 is 15 residues. The V and J ends lost 3 bases and 2 bases respectively, with 9 bases between them. Germline V lookup: CDR1 SGDLS, CDR2 YYNGEE. The CDR3 here is CASSAREAGANVLTF. The CDR3 nucleotides read TGTGCCAGCAGCGCCCGCGAGGCTGGGGCCAACGTCCTGACTTTC. Filled out from reference TRBV9 and TRBJ2-6, the complete variable domain reads DSGVTQTPKHLITATGQRVTLRCSPRSGDLSVYWYQQSLDQGLQFLIQYYNGEERAKGNILERFSAQQFPDLHSELNLSSLELGDSALYFCASSAREAGANVLTFGAGSRLTVL.

This chain connects TRBV7-8 to TRBJ1-3; perhaps TRBD1 as D (6 bases). The germline V gene has CDR1 SGHVS and CDR2 FQNEAQ. The CDR3 loop spans 16 amino acids. V lost 5 bases, J lost 0 bases, and 14 bases lay in between. CDR3 residues: CASSAQQGSSGNTIYF. In nucleotides, the CDR3 is TGTGCCAGCAGCGCTCAACAGGGATCCTCTGGAAACACCATATATTTT.

The V gene is TRBV7-2, the J gene TRBJ1-5; D might be TRBD1 (5 bases). This CDR3 spans 15 amino acids. CDR1 and CDR2 (germline): SGHTA, FQGNSA. V dropped 5 bases and J dropped 0 bases, with 11 bases sitting between them. This chain's CDR3 is CASSIDSYSNQPQHF. The CDR3 bases are TGTGCCAGCAGCATAGACAGCTATAGCAATCAGCCCCAGCATTTT.

The chain carries TRBV19 and TRBJ2-1, with 9 positions matching TRBD2. The CDR3 loop spans 15 amino acids. Germline V gives CDR1 LNHDA, CDR2 SQIVND (reference sequence). V lost 3 bases and J lost 2; bases outside the gene matches: 2. This CDR3 is CASSIAGGPYNEQFF. CDR3 bases: TGTGCCAGTAGTATCGCGGGGGGGCCCTACAATGAGCAGTTCTTC.

The count of this clone is one. The rearrangement links TRBV5-4 to TRBJ2-7; D is uncertain. V lost 0 bases to trimming and J lost 5 bases, with 9 bases between them. The CDR3 is 13 residues long. In germline, CDR1 is SGHNT, CDR2 YYREEE (reference sequence). The CDR3 is CASSLVELDEQYF. DNA of the CDR3: TGTGCCAGCAGCTTGGTCGAACTGGACGAGCAGTACTTC.

The rearrangement links TRBV6-5 to TRBJ1-6, with 7 bases that match TRBD1. Germline CDR1 MNHEY, CDR2 SVGAGI. This CDR3 comprises 15 residues. The junction had 8 bases not matched to a gene; V was cut back by 5 bases and J by 7 bases. In DNA, the CDR3 is TGTGCCAGCAGTCCGGGACAGAACCCCAATTCACCCCTCCACTTT. Translating it yields CASSPGQNPNSPLHF.

This clone has just a few counts. The chain uses TRBV9 and TRBJ1-5, with a tentative D call TRBD1 (6 bases). V was pared by 3 bases and J by 1 base, with 11 bases between. Germline-derived CDR1 and CDR2 are SGDLS and YYNGEE. This CDR3 has 15 amino acids. The CDR3 reads CASSAGTLSNQPQHF. The CDR3 nucleotides are TGTGCCAGCAGCGCCGGGACATTAAGCAATCAGCCCCAGCATTTT.

V is TRBV2 and J is TRBJ1-6, with TRBD1 as a possible D gene (6 bases). The V gene lost 6 bases and the J gene lost 15 bases, with 18 bases spanning the gap. CDR3 length equals 13 residues. CDR1 is SNHLY, CDR2 FYNNEI, per germline. Here the CDR3 reads CASSLGQREFLHF. CDR3 nucleotide sequence: TGTGCCAGCAGCCTAGGACAGCGTGAGTTCCTCCACTTT.